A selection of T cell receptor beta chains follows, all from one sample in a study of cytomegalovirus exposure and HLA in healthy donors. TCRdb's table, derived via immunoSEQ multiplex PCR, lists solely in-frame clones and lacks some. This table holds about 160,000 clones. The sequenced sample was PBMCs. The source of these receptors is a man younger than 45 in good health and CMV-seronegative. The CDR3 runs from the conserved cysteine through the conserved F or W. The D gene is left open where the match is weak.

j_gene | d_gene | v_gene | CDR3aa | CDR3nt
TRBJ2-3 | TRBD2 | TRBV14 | CASSQPWGGVGSTDTQYF | TGTGCCAGCAGCCAACCCTGGGGAGGGGTCGGGTCGACAGATACGCAGTATTTT
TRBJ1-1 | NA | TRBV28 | CASSTPAGAAFF | TGTGCCAGCAGTACCCCCGCGGGCGCAGCTTTCTTT
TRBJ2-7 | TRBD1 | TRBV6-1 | CASSPGTGALYEQYF | TGTGCCAGCAGTCCCGGGACAGGGGCTTTGTACGAGCAGTACTTC
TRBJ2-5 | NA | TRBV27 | CASSLTGSVETQYF | TGTGCCAGCAGTTTAACCGGGTCTGTAGAGACCCAGTACTTC
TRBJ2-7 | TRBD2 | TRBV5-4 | CASSLRASGAYEQYF | TGTGCCAGCAGCTTGAGGGCTAGCGGCGCCTACGAGCAGTACTTC
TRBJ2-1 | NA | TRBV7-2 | CASSLSYGADNEQFF | TGTGCCAGCAGCCTATCCTACGGAGCAGACAATGAGCAGTTCTTC
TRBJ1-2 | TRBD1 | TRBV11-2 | CASSRDRGGDYGYTF | TGTGCCAGCAGCCGCGACAGGGGGGGTGACTATGGCTACACCTTC
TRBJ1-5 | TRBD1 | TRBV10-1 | CARDLGQGDQPQHF | TGCGCCAGAGATTTAGGACAGGGCGATCAGCCCCAGCATTTT
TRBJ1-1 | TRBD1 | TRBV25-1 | CASSVGQATEAFF | TGTGCCAGCAGTGTTGGACAGGCCACTGAAGCTTTCTTT
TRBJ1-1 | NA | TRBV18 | CASSISPGMNTEAFF | TGTGCCAGCTCCATCTCGCCGGGGATGAACACTGAAGCTTTCTTT
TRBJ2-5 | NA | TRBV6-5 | CASSQNLETQYF | TGTGCCAGCAGTCAAAATTTGGAGACCCAGTACTTC
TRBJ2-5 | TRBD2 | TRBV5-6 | CASSERLAGGGVETQYF | TGTGCCAGCAGCGAAAGACTAGCGGGAGGGGGGGTAGAGACCCAGTACTTC
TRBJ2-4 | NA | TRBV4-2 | CASSHEQRDLKDIQYF | TGTGCCAGCAGCCATGAACAGAGGGATCTTAAGGACATTCAGTACTTC
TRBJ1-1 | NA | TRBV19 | CASSIRGNTEAFF | TGTGCCAGTAGTATAAGAGGGAACACTGAAGCTTTCTTT
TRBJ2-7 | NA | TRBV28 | CASSLVLSYEQYF | TGTGCCAGCAGTTTAGTACTCTCCTACGAGCAGTACTTC
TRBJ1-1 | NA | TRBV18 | CASSQGINTEAFF | TGTGCCAGCTCACAGGGGATAAACACTGAAGCTTTCTTT
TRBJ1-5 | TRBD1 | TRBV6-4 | CASSALDRVGGYSNQPQHF | TGTGCCAGCAGTGCCTTAGACAGGGTGGGGGGATATAGCAATCAGCCCCAGCATTTT
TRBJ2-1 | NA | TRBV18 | CASSPMIRRRRTYNEQFF | TGTGCCAGCTCACCAATGATTAGGCGGCGCCGAACCTACAATGAGCAGTTCTTC
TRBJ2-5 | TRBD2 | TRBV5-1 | CASSLATRAGGETQYF | TGCGCCAGCAGCTTGGCCACCAGGGCGGGAGGAGAGACCCAGTACTTC
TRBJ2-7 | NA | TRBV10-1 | CASSDQRSPYEQYF | TGCGCCAGCAGTGATCAGCGGAGCCCCTACGAGCAGTACTTC
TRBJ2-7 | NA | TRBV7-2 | CASSHQQGGQYF | TGTGCCAGCAGCCACCAACAGGGCGGGCAGTACTTC
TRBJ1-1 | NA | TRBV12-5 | CASGQRQDSEAFF | TGTGCTAGTGGCCAAAGACAGGACTCTGAAGCTTTCTTT
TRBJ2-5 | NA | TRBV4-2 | CASSQEDGLQETQYF | TGTGCCAGCAGCCAAGAAGATGGACTCCAAGAGACCCAGTACTTC
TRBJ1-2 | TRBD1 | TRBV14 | CASSQLTGQGYGYTF | TGTGCCAGCAGCCAACTTACGGGACAGGGCTATGGCTACACCTTC
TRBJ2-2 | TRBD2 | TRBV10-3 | CAISKPSGSDTGELFF | TGTGCCATCAGTAAACCTAGCGGGAGTGACACCGGGGAGCTGTTTTTT
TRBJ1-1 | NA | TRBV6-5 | CASSYRVLSTEAFF | TGTGCCAGCAGTTACCGGGTGCTGAGCACTGAAGCTTTCTTT